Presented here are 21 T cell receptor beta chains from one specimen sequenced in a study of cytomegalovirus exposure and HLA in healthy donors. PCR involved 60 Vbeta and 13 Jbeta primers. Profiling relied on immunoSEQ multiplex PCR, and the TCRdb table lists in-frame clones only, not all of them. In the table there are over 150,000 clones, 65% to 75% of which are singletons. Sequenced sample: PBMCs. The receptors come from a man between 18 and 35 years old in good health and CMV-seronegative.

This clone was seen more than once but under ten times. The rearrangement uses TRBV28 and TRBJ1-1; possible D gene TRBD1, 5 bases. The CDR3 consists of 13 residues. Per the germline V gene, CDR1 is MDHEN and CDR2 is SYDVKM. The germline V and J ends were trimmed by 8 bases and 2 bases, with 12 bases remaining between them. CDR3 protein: CASGGTGNTEAFF. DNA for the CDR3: TGTGCCAGCGGGGGGACGGGAAACACTGAAGCTTTCTTT.

The CDR3 is CASSEKGGSEKLFF. The CDR3 DNA follows: TGTGCCAGCAGTGAAAAAGGGGGCAGTGAAAAACTGTTTTTT. The chain carries TRBV6-1 and TRBJ1-4; 7 bases fit TRBD1. Germline trimming cut 2 bases from V and 7 bases from J; bases unmatched to any gene: 4. The germline V gene encodes CDR1 MNHNS and CDR2 SASEGT. This CDR3 is built from 14 residues.

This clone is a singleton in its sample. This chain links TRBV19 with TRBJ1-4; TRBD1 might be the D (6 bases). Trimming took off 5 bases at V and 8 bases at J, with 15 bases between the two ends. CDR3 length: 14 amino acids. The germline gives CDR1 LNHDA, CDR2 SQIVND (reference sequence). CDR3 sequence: CASSAQDRLEKLFF. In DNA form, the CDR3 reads TGTGCCAGTAGTGCACAGGACAGATTGGAAAAACTGTTTTTT.

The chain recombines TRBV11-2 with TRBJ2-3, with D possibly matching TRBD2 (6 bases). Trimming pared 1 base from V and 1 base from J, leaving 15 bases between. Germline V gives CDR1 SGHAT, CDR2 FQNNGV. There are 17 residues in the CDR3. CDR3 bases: TGTGCCAGCAGCTTAGTCCCCCGGGACTTCGGCACAGATACGCAGTATTTT. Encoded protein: CASSLVPRDFGTDTQYF. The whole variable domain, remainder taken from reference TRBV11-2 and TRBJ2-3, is EAGVAQSPRYKIIEKRQSVAFWCNPISGHATLYWYQQILGQGPKLLIQFQNNGVVDDSQLPKDRFSAERLKGVDSTLKIQPAKLEDSAVYLCASSLVPRDFGTDTQYFGPGTRLTVL.

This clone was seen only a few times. Here the CDR3 DNA reads TGCGCCAGCAGGAGATCGACAGGGGCCTACAATGAGCAGTTCTTC. The encoded protein is CASRRSTGAYNEQFF. The chain recombines TRBV5-1 with TRBJ2-1; 8 bases line up with TRBD1. V lost 5 bases, J lost 2 bases, and 6 bases stayed unmatched. The CDR3 has 15 residues. Germline V CDR1 and CDR2: SGHRS, YFSETQ.

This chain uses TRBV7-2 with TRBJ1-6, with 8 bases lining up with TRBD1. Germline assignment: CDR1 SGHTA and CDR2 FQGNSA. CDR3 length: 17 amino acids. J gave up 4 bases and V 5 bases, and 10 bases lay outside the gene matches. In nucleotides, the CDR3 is TGTGCCAGCAGCCCACGCGGACAGGGTGTGTATAATTCACCCCTCCACTTT. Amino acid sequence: CASSPRGQGVYNSPLHF.

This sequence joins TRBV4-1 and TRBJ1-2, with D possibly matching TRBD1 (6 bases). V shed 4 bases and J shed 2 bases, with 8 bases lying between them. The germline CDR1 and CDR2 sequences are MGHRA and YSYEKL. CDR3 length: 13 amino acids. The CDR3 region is CASSLTGNYGYTF. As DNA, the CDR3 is TGCGCCAGCAGCCTTACAGGGAACTATGGCTACACCTTC.

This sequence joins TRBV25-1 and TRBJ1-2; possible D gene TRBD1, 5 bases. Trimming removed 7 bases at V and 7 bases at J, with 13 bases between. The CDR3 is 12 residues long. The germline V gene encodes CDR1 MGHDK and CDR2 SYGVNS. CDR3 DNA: TGTGCCAGCATGGCTCAGGGAGGTGGCTACACCTTC. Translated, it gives CASMAQGGGYTF.

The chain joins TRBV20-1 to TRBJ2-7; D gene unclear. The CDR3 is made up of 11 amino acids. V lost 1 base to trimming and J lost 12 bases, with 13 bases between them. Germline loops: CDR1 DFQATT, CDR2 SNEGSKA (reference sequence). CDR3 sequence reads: CSARGSGPPYV. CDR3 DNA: TGCAGTGCTAGAGGGTCTGGGCCACCGTACGTC.

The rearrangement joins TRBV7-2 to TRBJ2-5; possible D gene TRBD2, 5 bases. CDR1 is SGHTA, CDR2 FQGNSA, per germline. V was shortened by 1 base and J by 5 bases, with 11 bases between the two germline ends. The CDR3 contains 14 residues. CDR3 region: CASSLEGSVETQYF. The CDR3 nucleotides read TGTGCCAGCAGCTTAGAGGGTAGCGTCGAGACCCAGTACTTC.

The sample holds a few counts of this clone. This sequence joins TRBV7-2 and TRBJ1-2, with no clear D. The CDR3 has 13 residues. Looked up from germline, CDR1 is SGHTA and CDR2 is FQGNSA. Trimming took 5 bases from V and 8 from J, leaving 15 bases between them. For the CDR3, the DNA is TGTGCCAGCAGCCAGGACTGGATCGGGGGCTACACCTTC. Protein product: CASSQDWIGGYTF.

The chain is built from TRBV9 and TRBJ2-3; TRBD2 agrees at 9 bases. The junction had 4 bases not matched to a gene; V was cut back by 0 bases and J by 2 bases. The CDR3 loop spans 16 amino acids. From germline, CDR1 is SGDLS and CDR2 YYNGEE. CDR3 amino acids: CASSVGIAGVTDTQYF. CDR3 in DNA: TGTGCCAGCAGCGTAGGTATAGCGGGGGTCACAGATACGCAGTATTTT.

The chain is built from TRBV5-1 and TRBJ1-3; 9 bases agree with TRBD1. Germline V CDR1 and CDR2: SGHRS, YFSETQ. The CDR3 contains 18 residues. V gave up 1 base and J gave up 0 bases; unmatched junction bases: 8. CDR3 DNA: TGCGCCAGCAGCTTGATGGTGACAGGGGGGGGCTCTGGAAACACCATATATTTT. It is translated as CASSLMVTGGGSGNTIYF. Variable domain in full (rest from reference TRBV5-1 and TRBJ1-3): KAGVTQTPRYLIKTRGQQVTLSCSPISGHRSVSWYQQTPGQGLQFLFEYFSETQRNKGNFPGRFSGRQFSNSRSEMNVSTLELGDSALYLCASSLMVTGGGSGNTIYFGEGSWLTVV.

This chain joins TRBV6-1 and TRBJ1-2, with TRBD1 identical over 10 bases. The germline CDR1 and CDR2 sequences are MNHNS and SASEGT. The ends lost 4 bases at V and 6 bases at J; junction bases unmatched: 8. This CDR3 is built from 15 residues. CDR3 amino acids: CASSGGQGVVNGYTF. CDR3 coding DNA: TGTGCCAGCAGTGGCGGACAGGGGGTGGTAAATGGCTACACCTTC.

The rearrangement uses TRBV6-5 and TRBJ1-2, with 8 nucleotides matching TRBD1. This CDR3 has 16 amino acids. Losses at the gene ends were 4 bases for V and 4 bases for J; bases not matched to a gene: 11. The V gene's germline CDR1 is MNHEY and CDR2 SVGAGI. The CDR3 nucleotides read TGTGCCAGCAGTTTAATAATCGGGACAGGCGTCTATGGCTACACCTTC. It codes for CASSLIIGTGVYGYTF.

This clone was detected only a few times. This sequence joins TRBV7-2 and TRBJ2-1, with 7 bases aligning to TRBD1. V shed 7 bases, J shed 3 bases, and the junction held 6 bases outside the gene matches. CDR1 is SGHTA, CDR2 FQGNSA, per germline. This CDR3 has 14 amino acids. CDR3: CASISRGHYNEQFF. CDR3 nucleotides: TGTGCCAGCATCTCGAGGGGGCACTACAATGAGCAGTTCTTC.

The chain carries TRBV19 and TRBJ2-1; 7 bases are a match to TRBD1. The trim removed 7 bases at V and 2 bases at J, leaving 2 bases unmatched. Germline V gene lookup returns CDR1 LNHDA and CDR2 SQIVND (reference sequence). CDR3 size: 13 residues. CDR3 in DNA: TGTGCCAGTAAAAGGGGGCCCTACAATGAGCAGTTCTTC. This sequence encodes CASKRGPYNEQFF.

The CDR3 region has the DNA TGTGCCAGCACGCAGGGGGGAGGCTATGGCTACACCTTC. Translating it yields CASTQGGGYGYTF. This sequence joins TRBV7-9 and TRBJ1-2; 7 bases map to TRBD1. The V gene end was trimmed by 7 bases and the J gene end by 4 bases; junction bases not matched to a gene: 6. This CDR3 has 13 residues. Germline V lookup: CDR1 SEHNR, CDR2 FQNEAQ (reference sequence).

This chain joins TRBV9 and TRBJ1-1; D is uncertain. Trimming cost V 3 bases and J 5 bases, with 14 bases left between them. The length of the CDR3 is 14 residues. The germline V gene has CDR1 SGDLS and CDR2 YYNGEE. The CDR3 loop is CASSARVSETEAFF. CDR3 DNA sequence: TGTGCCAGCAGCGCCCGGGTCTCGGAGACTGAAGCTTTCTTT.

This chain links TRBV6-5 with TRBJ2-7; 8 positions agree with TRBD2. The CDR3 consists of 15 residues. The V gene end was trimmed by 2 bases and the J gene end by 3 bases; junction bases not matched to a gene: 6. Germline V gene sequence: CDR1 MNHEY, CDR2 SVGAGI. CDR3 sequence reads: CASSYRPGGLYEQYF. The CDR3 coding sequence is TGTGCCAGCAGTTACAGGCCGGGGGGGCTCTACGAGCAGTACTTC.

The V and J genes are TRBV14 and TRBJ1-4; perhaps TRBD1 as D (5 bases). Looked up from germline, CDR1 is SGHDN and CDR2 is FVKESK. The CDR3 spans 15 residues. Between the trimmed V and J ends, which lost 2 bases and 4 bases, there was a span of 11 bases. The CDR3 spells CASSQRSRDNEKLFF. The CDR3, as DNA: TGTGCCAGCAGCCAACGAAGCAGGGATAATGAAAAACTGTTTTTT.